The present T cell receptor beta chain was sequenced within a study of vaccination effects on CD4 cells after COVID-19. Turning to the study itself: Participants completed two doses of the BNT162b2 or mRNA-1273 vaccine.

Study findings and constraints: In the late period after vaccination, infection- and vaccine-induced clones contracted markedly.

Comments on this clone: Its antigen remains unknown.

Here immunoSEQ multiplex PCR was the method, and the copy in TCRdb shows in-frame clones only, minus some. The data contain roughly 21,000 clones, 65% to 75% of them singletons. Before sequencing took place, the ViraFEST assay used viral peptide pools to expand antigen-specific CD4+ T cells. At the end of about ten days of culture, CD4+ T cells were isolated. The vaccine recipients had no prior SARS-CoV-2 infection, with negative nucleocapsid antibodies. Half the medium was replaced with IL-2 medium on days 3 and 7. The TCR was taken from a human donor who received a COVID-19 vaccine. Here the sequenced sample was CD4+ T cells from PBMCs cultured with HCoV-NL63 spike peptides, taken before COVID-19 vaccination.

The DNA of the CDR3 is TGTGCCAGCAGCTTCAGGGAGGGAAACACTGAAGCTTTCTTT. Its protein product is CASSFREGNTEAFF. This chain uses TRBV5-6 with TRBJ1-1, with D possibly TRBD1 on 5 matching bases. Germline-derived CDR1 and CDR2 are SGHDT and YYEEEE. CDR3 length: 14 amino acids. The V and J ends lost 2 bases and 2 bases respectively, with 10 bases between them.